The 15 T cell receptor beta chains below all came from one sample that was sequenced in a study of T cell repertoires in cytomegalovirus infection (dated by TCRdb to between 2018 and 2021). The reads were generated on an Illumina HiSeq 1500. TCRdb reprocessing: public reads trimmed at Q25 with fastp, clones called with MiXCR, in-frame beta chains kept. Duplicate CDR3 protein sequences are folded into a single record with the most common DNA and genes. The sample records approximately 190,000 distinct CDR3 sequences, about a tenth of which are singletons. The ten largest clones capture roughly 5.1% of the sample. The source material was PBMCs. The receptors here all came from a human donor in good health (CMV status not recorded). Some clones in this sample may be carry-over from other donors' samples.

This clonotype was counted at least ten times. This rearrangement joins TRBV7-2 to TRBJ1-1, with D maybe TRBD1 (6 bases). V shed 1 base and J shed 5 bases, with 23 bases lying between them. Per germline, CDR1 SGHTA and CDR2 FQGNSA. The CDR3 is 18 residues long. CDR3 nucleotides: TGTGCCAGCAGCTTAGTACAAGGGGGGATTTTGGGGCGGACTGAAGCTTTCTTT. It is translated as CASSLVQGGILGRTEAFF.

This clonotype appeared many times. The chain carries TRBV7-9 and TRBJ2-2; no definite D call. Trimming took off 2 bases at V and 3 bases at J, with 7 bases between the two ends. The CDR3 runs to 14 residues. Germline V lookup: CDR1 SEHNR, CDR2 FQNEAQ (reference sequence). The CDR3, as DNA: TGTGCCAGCAGCTTACAGTCCCACACCGGGGAGCTGTTTTTT. Protein product: CASSLQSHTGELFF.

This chain connects TRBV7-2 to TRBJ2-5; perhaps TRBD1 as D (7 bases). Germline V gene data show CDR1 as SGHTA and CDR2 as FQGNSA. V lost 8 bases and J 5 bases, leaving 18 bases between the germline ends. The CDR3 is made up of 14 amino acids. The CDR3, as DNA: TGTGCCAGCGGCAGGGGGAGGCCGAGGGAGACCCAGTACTTC. Encoded protein: CASGRGRPRETQYF.

In its sample, this clonotype was seen a few times. This chain joins TRBV3-1 and TRBJ2-6; D unresolved. Per the germline V gene, CDR1 is LGHDT and CDR2 is YNNKEL (reference sequence). The V end lost 4 bases, the J end lost 1 base, and 14 bases lay between the germline ends. The CDR3 runs 17 residues. The CDR3, as DNA: TGTGCCAGCAGCCGGCCCGGACCGCGATCTGGGGCCAACGTCCTGACTTTC. This gives the protein CASSRPGPRSGANVLTF.

This clonotype was seen at least ten times. The chain has TRBV28 and TRBJ2-7; no firm D call. Per germline, CDR1 MDHEN and CDR2 SYDVKM. CDR3 length: 11 residues. The V and J ends lost 4 bases and 3 bases respectively, with 4 bases between them. CDR3 region: CASSSRYEQYF. CDR3 DNA sequence: TGTGCCAGCAGTTCCCGCTACGAGCAGTACTTC.

The table lists this clonotype with a few counts. This chain links TRBV4-1 with TRBJ1-2; D is uncertain. There are 13 residues in the CDR3. CDR1 and CDR2 (germline): MGHRA, YSYEKL. With 0 bases removed from V and 12 bases from J, the gap between germline ends came to 14 bases. CDR3 in amino acids: CASSQDPRPPHTF. For the CDR3, the DNA is TGCGCCAGCAGCCAAGATCCCCGGCCCCCTCACACCTTC.

In this sample, this clonotype turned up many times. As DNA, the CDR3 is TGTGCCAGCAGCTTTTCGGGGGGAGGGGAAAGCTACGAGCAGTACTTC. Its protein product is CASSFSGGGESYEQYF. The chain uses TRBV7-8 and TRBJ2-7; TRBD2 matches 7 bases. The CDR3 is 16 residues long. Germline V gene data show CDR1 as SGHVS and CDR2 as FQNEAQ. After removal of 3 bases from V and 3 bases from J, the junction contained 11 bases not matched to a gene.

This clonotype has ten or more counts. The chain is built from TRBV2 and TRBJ1-1; D possibly corresponds to TRBD1 (5 bases). V was cut by 4 bases and J by 3 bases, with 9 bases left in between. From germline, CDR1 is SNHLY and CDR2 FYNNEI. The CDR3 runs 13 residues. The CDR3 nucleotides are TGTGCCAGCAGTGGGGGGGTCTACACTGAAGCTTTCTTT. Residues: CASSGGVYTEAFF.

The V and J genes are TRBV20-1 and TRBJ2-5, with D unclear. Germline V gives CDR1 DFQATT, CDR2 SNEGSKA (reference sequence). The CDR3 runs to 11 residues. Trimming shortened V by 8 bases and J by 2 bases, and 9 bases separated the two germline ends. In nucleotides, the CDR3 is TGCAGTTTCCTGCGTCAAGAGACCCAGTACTTC. It is translated as CSFLRQETQYF.

This chain connects TRBV12-3 or TRBV12-4 to TRBJ1-1; D remains ambiguous. V lost 2 bases and J 1 base, leaving 8 bases between the germline ends. The CDR3 totals 14 residues. CDR3 in DNA: TGTGCCAGCAGTTTAATCTCGGGGAACACTGAAGCTTTCTTT. Its protein is CASSLISGNTEAFF.

About this clonotype itself: Because it lacks the conserved phenylalanine or tryptophan at the end, this CDR3 is likely a read error. This rearrangement joins TRBV7-8 to TRBJ1-5; D is undetermined. CDR3 length equals 12 residues. Looked up from germline, CDR1 is SGHVS and CDR2 is FQNEAQ. Between the trimmed V and J ends, which lost 2 bases and 7 bases, there was a span of 6 bases. The CDR3 here is CASSLTGQPQHC. Written as DNA, the CDR3 is TGTGCCAGCAGCTTAACTGGCCAGCCCCAGCATTGT.

The V call is TRBV9, the J call TRBJ2-7, with D maybe TRBD1 (5 bases). The CDR3 sequence is 11 residues long. Between the trimmed V and J ends, which lost 5 bases and 6 bases, there was a span of 9 bases. Germline V gives CDR1 SGDLS, CDR2 YYNGEE. CDR3 in amino acids: CASSQGSEQYF. CDR3 nucleotides: TGTGCCAGCAGTCAGGGTTCCGAGCAGTACTTC.

This chain connects TRBV7-6 to TRBJ1-1, with 10 bases that match TRBD1. CDR3 size: 15 residues. The germline gives CDR1 SGHVS, CDR2 FNYEAQ. V lost 2 bases to trimming and J lost 10 bases; unmatched junction nucleotides: 10. The CDR3 sequence: CASSLPGTGASGAFF. The CDR3, as DNA: TGTGCCAGCAGCTTACCCGGGACAGGGGCATCGGGAGCTTTCTTT.

This clonotype was recorded at least ten times. The V and J genes are TRBV27 and TRBJ1-2, with a weak D call TRBD1 (6 bases). The CDR3 extends over 16 amino acids. Germline V gene sequence: CDR1 MNHEY, CDR2 SMNVEV (reference sequence). V dropped 1 base and J dropped 8 bases, with 20 bases sitting between them. The CDR3 nucleotides are TGTGCCAGCAGTTTATATAGGACAGCAGCCCTGGGGGGCTACACCTTC. Translation gives CASSLYRTAALGGYTF.

This clonotype has more than one count but fewer than ten. This rearrangement joins TRBV10-3 to TRBJ2-5, with D possibly being TRBD1 (6 bases). V lost 0 bases to trimming and J lost 0 bases, with 11 bases between them. This CDR3 is built from 16 residues. Germline V CDR1 and CDR2: ENHRY, SYGVKD. CDR3 amino acids: CAISESYGTHQETQYF. The CDR3 region has the DNA TGTGCCATCAGTGAGTCCTATGGGACACACCAAGAGACCCAGTACTTC.